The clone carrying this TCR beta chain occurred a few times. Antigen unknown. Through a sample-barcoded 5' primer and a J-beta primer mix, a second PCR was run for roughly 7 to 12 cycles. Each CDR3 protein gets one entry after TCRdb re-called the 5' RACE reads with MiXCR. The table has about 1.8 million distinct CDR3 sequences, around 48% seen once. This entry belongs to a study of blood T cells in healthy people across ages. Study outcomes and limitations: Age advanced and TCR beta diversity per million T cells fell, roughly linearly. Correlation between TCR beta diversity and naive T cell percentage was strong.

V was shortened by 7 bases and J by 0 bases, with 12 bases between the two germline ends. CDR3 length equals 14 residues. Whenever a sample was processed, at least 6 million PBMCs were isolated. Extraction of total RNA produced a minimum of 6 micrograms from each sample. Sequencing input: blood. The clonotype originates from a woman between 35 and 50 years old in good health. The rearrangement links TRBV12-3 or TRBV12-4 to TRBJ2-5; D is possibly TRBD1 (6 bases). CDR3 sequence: CASTVRGYQETQYF. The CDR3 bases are TGTGCCAGCACCGTTAGGGGGTACCAAGAGACCCAGTACTTC.